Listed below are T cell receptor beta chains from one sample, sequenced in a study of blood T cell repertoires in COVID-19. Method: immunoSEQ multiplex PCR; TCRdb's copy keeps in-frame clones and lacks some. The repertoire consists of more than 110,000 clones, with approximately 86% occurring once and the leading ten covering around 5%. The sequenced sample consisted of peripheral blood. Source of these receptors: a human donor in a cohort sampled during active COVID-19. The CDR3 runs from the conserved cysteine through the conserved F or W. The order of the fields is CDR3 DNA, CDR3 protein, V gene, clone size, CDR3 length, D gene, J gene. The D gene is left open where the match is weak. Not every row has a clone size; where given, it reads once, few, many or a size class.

DNA: TGTGCCAGCAGCTTCGAGCGGGGGGCCTACGAGCAGTACTTC; CDR3: CASSFERGAYEQYF; V: TRBV11-2; size: few; length: 14; D: TRBD2; J: TRBJ2-7
DNA: TGTGCCAGCTCACCACCGTCGATAGTCTCTGGGGCCAACGTCCTGACTTTC; CDR3: CASSPPSIVSGANVLTF; V: TRBV18; size: NA; length: 17; D: NA; J: TRBJ2-6
DNA: TGTGCCAGCAGCTACCACAGGGGAAATGAGCAGTTCTTC; CDR3: CASSYHRGNEQFF; V: TRBV11-2; size: NA; length: 13; D: TRBD1; J: TRBJ2-1
DNA: TGTGCTAGTGGTTCCTCCCGGGTAGGTGGCTACACCTTC; CDR3: CASGSSRVGGYTF; V: TRBV12-5; size: NA; length: 13; D: NA; J: TRBJ1-2
DNA: TGTGCCAGCTCCGGGACAGGGCTCCCGCCCGGAAAGACCCAGTACTTC; CDR3: CASSGTGLPPGKTQYF; V: TRBV7-2; size: NA; length: 16; D: TRBD1; J: TRBJ2-5
DNA: TGTGCCAGCAGACTGACAGGGGGCCACGAGCAGTACTTC; CDR3: CASRLTGGHEQYF; V: TRBV28; size: once; length: 13; D: TRBD1; J: TRBJ2-7
DNA: TGTGCCAGCAGCCCGACTAGCAATGAGCAGTTCTTC; CDR3: CASSPTSNEQFF; V: TRBV12-3/TRBV12-4; size: few; length: 12; D: NA; J: TRBJ2-1
DNA: TGTGCCAGCAGTGAAGTTGGGGGGATCACTGAAGCTTTCTTT; CDR3: CASSEVGGITEAFF; V: TRBV6-1; size: once; length: 14; D: NA; J: TRBJ1-1
DNA: TGTGCCAGCAGAACCCACCGACAGGATAGGTACACTGAAGCTTTCTTT; CDR3: CASRTHRQDRYTEAFF; V: TRBV28; size: NA; length: 16; D: NA; J: TRBJ1-1
DNA: TGTGCCAGCAGTCCCAGACTAGCCAAGGAGCAGTTCTTC; CDR3: CASSPRLAKEQFF; V: TRBV28; size: NA; length: 13; D: TRBD2; J: TRBJ2-1
DNA: TGTGCCAGCAGCTATGGTCAGGGTAAACTGTTTTTT; CDR3: CASSYGQGKLFF; V: TRBV7-8; size: NA; length: 12; D: NA; J: TRBJ1-4
DNA: TGCGCCAGCAGAAAGTGGATGGGCTCCAGCGGGCAAGAAGAGACCCAGTACTTC; CDR3: CASRKWMGSSGQEETQYF; V: TRBV5-1; size: NA; length: 18; D: NA; J: TRBJ2-5